These 15 T cell receptor beta chains share one sample of origin, sequenced in a study of response to subunit inactivated influenza vaccine (dated by TCRdb to 2017 to 2018). Library creation used RT-PCR. TCRdb shows the sequencer as Illumina HiSeq 2500. The public sequencing data were trimmed at Q25 with fastp and processed into clonotypes with MiXCR by TCRdb, which kept only in-frame beta chains. One record per CDR3 amino acid sequence lists the most common genes and DNA. This sample comprises a few hundred thousand distinct CDR3 sequences, just over 20% of them detected only once. About 10% of the sample goes to the ten largest clones. This specimen was PBMCs from blood, taken less than 22 months after vaccination. The receptors shown here come from a man aged 50-75 years who received an inactivated influenza vaccine. Donor details come from another sample of the same person, matched by shared clones.

This clonotype was detected a few times. The chain couples TRBV5-1 to TRBJ2-7; D gene unclear. CDR1 and CDR2 (germline): SGHRS, YFSETQ. The ends were cut back, 0 bases at V and 0 bases at J, with 10 bases in the middle. This CDR3 has 15 amino acids. Here the CDR3 DNA reads TGCGCCAGCAGCTTGGGGGTAAACCCCTCCTACGAGCAGTACTTC. Amino acid sequence: CASSLGVNPSYEQYF.

The chain joins TRBV6-1 to TRBJ2-7, with D unclear. The CDR3 sequence is 13 residues long. V was shortened by 4 bases and J by 3 bases, with 10 bases between the two germline ends. The V gene's germline CDR1 is MNHNS and CDR2 SASEGT. The CDR3 sequence: CASSGLQIYEQYF. The DNA of the CDR3 is TGTGCCAGCAGTGGATTACAGATCTACGAGCAGTACTTC.

This clonotype was seen only a few times. The J gene is TRBJ1-2, the V gene TRBV4-1; possibly TRBD1 for D (5 bases). The CDR3 contains 13 residues. Trimming removed 2 bases at V and 6 bases at J, with 10 bases between. In germline, CDR1 is MGHRA, CDR2 YSYEKL. The CDR3 DNA sequence: TGCGCCAGCAGCCAACCGGGGCGACATGGCTACACCTTC. Its translation is CASSQPGRHGYTF.

The sample holds many counts of this clonotype. This chain's CDR3 is CASSLTSPGGSSGNTIYF. As DNA, the CDR3 is TGTGCCAGCAGCTTAACCAGTCCAGGGGGCAGCTCTGGAAACACCATATATTTT. The chain combines TRBV6-5 with TRBJ1-3; 8 positions agree with TRBD1. CDR1 is MNHEY and CDR2 is SVGAGI in the germline V gene. V was clipped by 6 bases and J by 0 bases; unmatched bases: 13. The CDR3 spans 18 residues.

This clonotype has more than one count but fewer than ten. The gene calls are TRBV27 and TRBJ2-5, with TRBD2 matching over 7 bases. The germline V gene has CDR1 MNHEY and CDR2 SMNVEV (reference sequence). The CDR3 runs 14 residues. Trimming removed 1 base from V and 7 bases from J; junction bases left unmatched: 6. The CDR3 protein is CASSLLAGAGTQYF. CDR3 nucleotides: TGTGCCAGCAGTTTATTGGCGGGAGCAGGGACCCAGTACTTC.

J is TRBJ1-4 and V is TRBV5-1, with D unresolved. The CDR3 contains 14 residues. Trimming left V 2 bases short and J 0 bases short, with 5 bases between. Germline V gene data show CDR1 as SGHRS and CDR2 as YFSETQ. CDR3 nucleotide sequence: TGCGCCAGCAGCTTCAGTGCAACTAATGAAAAACTGTTTTTT. Its protein product is CASSFSATNEKLFF. Looking up the rest from reference TRBV5-1 and TRBJ1-4 gives the full variable domain: KAGVTQTPRYLIKTRGQQVTLSCSPISGHRSVSWYQQTPGQGLQFLFEYFSETQRNKGNFPGRFSGRQFSNSRSEMNVSTLELGDSALYLCASSFSATNEKLFFGSGTQLSVL.

Points on this clonotype: A read error is likely, as this CDR3 ends without the conserved phenylalanine or tryptophan. This rearrangement joins TRBV19 to TRBJ1-2; 11 bases are shared with TRBD1. With V trimmed by 3 bases and J by 5 bases, 5 bases remained unmatched. The germline CDR1 and CDR2 sequences are LNHDA and SQIVND (reference sequence). The CDR3 loop spans 15 amino acids. CDR3 in amino acids: CASSIGQGASYGYTL. CDR3 nucleotides: TGTGCCAGTAGTATCGGACAGGGGGCTTCGTATGGCTACACCTTA.

The chain uses TRBV28 and TRBJ2-7; the D gene is possibly TRBD1 (5 bases). V lost 5 bases to trimming and J lost 0 bases, with 14 bases between them. The CDR3 is 15 residues long. CDR1 MDHEN and CDR2 SYDVKM come from the germline V gene. The CDR3 DNA sequence: TGTGCCAGCAGTCCTTTTGGACACCCCTCCTACGAGCAGTACTTC. Protein: CASSPFGHPSYEQYF.

This clonotype was detected only a few times. V is TRBV7-9 and J is TRBJ2-1; D remains unclear. The germline gives CDR1 SEHNR, CDR2 FQNEAQ (reference sequence). V was pared by 5 bases and J by 6 bases, with 8 bases between. This CDR3 contains 12 residues. The CDR3 bases are TGTGCCAGCAGCGGCATCGGCAATGAGCAGTTCTTC. Its translation is CASSGIGNEQFF.

The rearrangement links TRBV5-4 to TRBJ2-3; 11 bases map to TRBD2. J gave up 2 bases and V 4 bases, and 3 bases lay outside the gene matches. In germline, CDR1 is SGHNT, CDR2 YYREEE (reference sequence). The CDR3 contains 15 residues. The CDR3 coding sequence is TGTGCCAGCAGCCTAGCGGGAGGATTCACAGATACGCAGTATTTT. Translation gives CASSLAGGFTDTQYF.

About this clonotype: A much larger clonotype is one base distant, so this may be a read error. The gene calls are TRBV6-2 or TRBV6-3 and TRBJ2-5; D uncertain. Germline V lookup: CDR1 MNHEY, CDR2 SVGEGT. V was cut by 6 bases and J by 2 bases, with 1 base left in between. The CDR3 covers 10 residues. The CDR3 is CASRQETQYF. CDR3 nucleotide sequence: TGTGCCAGCAGACAAGAGACCCAGTACTTC.

This clonotype was observed a handful of times. The V call is TRBV12-3 or TRBV12-4, the J call TRBJ2-2; 7 positions match TRBD1. The CDR3 length is 13 residues. Trimming took 6 bases from V and 6 from J; bases not matched to a gene: 4. The CDR3 is CASRPTGSGELFF. The CDR3 coding sequence is TGTGCCAGCAGACCGACAGGGTCCGGGGAGCTGTTTTTT.

This clonotype showed up just a few times. The V gene is TRBV20-1, the J gene TRBJ1-3; D is unresolved. V was shortened by 0 bases and J by 4 bases, with 13 bases between the two germline ends. This CDR3 comprises 15 residues. The germline CDR1 and CDR2 sequences are DFQATT and SNEGSKA (reference sequence). CDR3 in DNA: TGCAGTGCTAGAGATCCCGGCGTGGGCGGAAACACCATATATTTT. This translates into CSARDPGVGGNTIYF.

There are a few counts of this clonotype. The chain employs TRBV20-1 and TRBJ1-1; 8 nucleotides line up with TRBD1. Trimming at V came to 3 bases and at J to 4 bases, leaving 10 bases not matched to a gene. The CDR3 is 15 amino acids. Germline CDR1 DFQATT, CDR2 SNEGSKA (reference sequence). The CDR3, as DNA: TGCAGTGCTAGTGGGTTTCCGGGACAGGCCACTGAAGCTTTCTTT. This encodes CSASGFPGQATEAFF.

The chain employs TRBV4-2 and TRBJ1-2, with TRBD1 matching over 7 bases. This CDR3 contains 15 residues. Germline assignment: CDR1 LGHNA and CDR2 YNFKEQ. V lost 2 bases, J lost 8 bases, and 11 bases stayed unmatched. The DNA for the CDR3 is TGTGCCAGCAGCCAACCCGACAGGGATCGAGGCGGCTACACCTTC. This codes for CASSQPDRDRGGYTF.